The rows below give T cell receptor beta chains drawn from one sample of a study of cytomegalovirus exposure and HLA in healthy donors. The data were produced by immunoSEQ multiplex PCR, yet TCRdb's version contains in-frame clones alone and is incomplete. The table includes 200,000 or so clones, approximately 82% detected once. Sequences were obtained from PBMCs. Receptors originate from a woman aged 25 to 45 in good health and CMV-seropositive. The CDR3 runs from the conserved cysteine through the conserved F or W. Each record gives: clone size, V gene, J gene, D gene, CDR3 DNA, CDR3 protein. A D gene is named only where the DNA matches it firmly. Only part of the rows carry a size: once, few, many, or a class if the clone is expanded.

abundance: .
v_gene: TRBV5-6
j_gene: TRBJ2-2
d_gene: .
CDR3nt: TGTGCCAGCAGCTTGGAACAGACCACCGGGGAGCTGTTTTTT
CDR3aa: CASSLEQTTGELFF

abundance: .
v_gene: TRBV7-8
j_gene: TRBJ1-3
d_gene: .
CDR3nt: TGTGCCAGCAGCCTGTCGGCTGGAAACACCATATATTTT
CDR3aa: CASSLSAGNTIYF

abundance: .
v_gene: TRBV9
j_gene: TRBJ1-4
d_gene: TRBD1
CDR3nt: TGTGCCAGCAGCGTAGCTACAGGGGCTAATGAAAAACTGTTTTTT
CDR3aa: CASSVATGANEKLFF

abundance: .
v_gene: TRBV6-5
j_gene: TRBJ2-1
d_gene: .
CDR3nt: TGTGTCTCCGAGGCGGGGATCGGTGAGCAGTTCTTC
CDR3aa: CVSEAGIGEQFF

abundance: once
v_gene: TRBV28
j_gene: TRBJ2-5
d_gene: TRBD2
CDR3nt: TGTGCCAGCAGTTTGGGGCGGGAGGGGACCCAGTACTTC
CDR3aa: CASSLGREGTQYF

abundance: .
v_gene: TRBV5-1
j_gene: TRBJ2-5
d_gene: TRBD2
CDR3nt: TGCGCCAGCAGCTCAGCTAGCGGGGCAGCTAAAGAGACCCAGTACTTC
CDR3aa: CASSSASGAAKETQYF

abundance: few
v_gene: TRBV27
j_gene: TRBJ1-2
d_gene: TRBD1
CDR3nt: TGTGCCAGCAGTCCGACAGGGAAACATTGGGGGTATGGCTACACCTTC
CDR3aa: CASSPTGKHWGYGYTF

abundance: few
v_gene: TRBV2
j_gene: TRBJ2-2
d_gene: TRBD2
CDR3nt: TGTGCCAGCAACCCTAGCGGGAGAGGCACCGGGGAGCTGTTTTTT
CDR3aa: CASNPSGRGTGELFF

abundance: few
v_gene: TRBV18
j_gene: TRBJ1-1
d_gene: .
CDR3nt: TGTGCCAGCTCACCACTTAGCCGGGGGAACACTGAAGCTTTCTTT
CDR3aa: CASSPLSRGNTEAFF

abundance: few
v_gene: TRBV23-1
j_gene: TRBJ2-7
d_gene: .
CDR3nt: TGCGCCAGCCCCCCGAAGTCTCCTCCATCCTTAGCGGCCTCCTACGAGCAGTACTTC
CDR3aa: CASPPKSPPSLAASYEQYF

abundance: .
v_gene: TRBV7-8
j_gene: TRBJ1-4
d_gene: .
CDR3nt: TGTGCCAGCAGCTTAGCGGGGGGGGCCGGTGAAAAACTGTTTTTT
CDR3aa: CASSLAGGAGEKLFF

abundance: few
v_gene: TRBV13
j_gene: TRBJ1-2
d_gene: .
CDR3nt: TGTGCCAGCAGCACGACAGGAATAAACTATGGCTACACCTTC
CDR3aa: CASSTTGINYGYTF

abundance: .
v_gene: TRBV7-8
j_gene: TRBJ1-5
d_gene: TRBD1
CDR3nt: TGTGCCAGCAGCCGGGGACAGGGGGGCGTTATAGGCAATCAGCCCCAGCATTTT
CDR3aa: CASSRGQGGVIGNQPQHF

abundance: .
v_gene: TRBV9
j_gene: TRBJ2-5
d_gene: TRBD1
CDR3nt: TGTGCCAGCAGCCCGAGGACAGGGGGAGGGAAGACCCAGTACTTC
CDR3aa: CASSPRTGGGKTQYF

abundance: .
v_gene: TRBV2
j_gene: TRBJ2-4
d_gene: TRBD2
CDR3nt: TGTGCCAGCAAGTTCGCTAGCGGCTCAGGTAACATTCAGTACTTC
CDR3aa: CASKFASGSGNIQYF

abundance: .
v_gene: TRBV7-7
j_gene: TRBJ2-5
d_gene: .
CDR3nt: TGTGCTAGCAGCACTTCGGGCCAAGAGACCCAGTACTTC
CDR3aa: CASSTSGQETQYF

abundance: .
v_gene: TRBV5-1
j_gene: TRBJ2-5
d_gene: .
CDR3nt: TGCGCCAGCAGCTTGGATTATGTCGAGACCCAGTACTTC
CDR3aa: CASSLDYVETQYF

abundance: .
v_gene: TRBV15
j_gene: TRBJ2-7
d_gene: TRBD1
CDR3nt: TGTGCCACCAGCAGTGACAGGGTGGTGGACGAGCAGTACTTC
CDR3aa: CATSSDRVVDEQYF

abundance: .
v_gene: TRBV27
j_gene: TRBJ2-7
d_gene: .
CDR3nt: TGTGCCAGCAGTTTATCTGGGCCCTACGAGCAGTACTTC
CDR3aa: CASSLSGPYEQYF

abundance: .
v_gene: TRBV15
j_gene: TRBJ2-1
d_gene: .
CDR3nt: TGTGCCACCAGCCGTCCGGACTCCCATACCTACAATGAGCAGTTCTTC
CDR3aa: CATSRPDSHTYNEQFF

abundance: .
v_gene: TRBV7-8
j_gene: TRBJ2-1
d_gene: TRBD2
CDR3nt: TGTGCCAGCAGCTTAGATAAACTAGCGGGAGGGCCAGGCGCCTACAATGAGCAGTTCTTC
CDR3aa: CASSLDKLAGGPGAYNEQFF

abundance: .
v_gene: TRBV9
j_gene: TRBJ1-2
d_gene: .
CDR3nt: TGTGCCAGCAGCGCCCGGGAGCCGGGCGGCTACACCTTC
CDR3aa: CASSAREPGGYTF

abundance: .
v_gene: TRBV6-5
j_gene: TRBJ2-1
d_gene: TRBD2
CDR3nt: TGTGCCAGCAGTTACTCGGCTAGCGGGAGGTTAAATGAGCAGTTCTTC
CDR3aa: CASSYSASGRLNEQFF

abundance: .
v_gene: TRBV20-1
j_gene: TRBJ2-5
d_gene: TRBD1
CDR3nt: TGCAGCACCGGGACAGAAGAGACCCAGTACTTC
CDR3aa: CSTGTEETQYF

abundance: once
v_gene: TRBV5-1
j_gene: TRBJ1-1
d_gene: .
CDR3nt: TGCGCCAGCAGCAGTAACCCGGGCACTGAAGCTTTCTTT
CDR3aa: CASSSNPGTEAFF

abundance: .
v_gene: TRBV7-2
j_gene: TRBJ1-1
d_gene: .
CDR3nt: TGTGCCAGCAGCACTCCCTCGACAGTCGTGGCCACTGAAGCTTTCTTT
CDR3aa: CASSTPSTVVATEAFF

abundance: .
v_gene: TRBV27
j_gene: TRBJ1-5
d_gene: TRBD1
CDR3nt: TGTGCCACCCGTAGGACGGGACAGACCTATAGCAATCAGCCCCAGCATTTT
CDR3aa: CATRRTGQTYSNQPQHF

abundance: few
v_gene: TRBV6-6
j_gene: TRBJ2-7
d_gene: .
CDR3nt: TGTGCCAGCAGTTACTCGCGGGACGGCTACGAGCAGTACTTC
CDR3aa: CASSYSRDGYEQYF

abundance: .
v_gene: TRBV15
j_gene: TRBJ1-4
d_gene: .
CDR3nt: TGTGCCACCAGCAGAGAGGTGCAGTTCGAAAAACTGTTTTTT
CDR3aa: CATSREVQFEKLFF

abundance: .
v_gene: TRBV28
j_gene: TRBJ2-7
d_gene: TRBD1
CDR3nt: TGTGCCAGCAGTTCCTCGGACAGGGACCACGAGCAGTACTTC
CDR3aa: CASSSSDRDHEQYF

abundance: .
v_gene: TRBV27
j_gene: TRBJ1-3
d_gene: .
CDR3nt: TGTGCCAGCAGTTCCAGATCCCCTGGAAACACCATATATTTT
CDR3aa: CASSSRSPGNTIYF